This record covers a single T cell receptor beta chain. Antigen unknown. Since a much larger clone is just one base distant, this may be a read error. The data were taken from a study of metastatic and nonmetastatic thyroid tumors. Findings and caveats of the study: A significant increase in TCR beta diversity was reportedly seen in malignant thyroid tumors relative to benign nodules, in blood and tumor.

Source study methods: To classify distant metastasis in papillary thyroid cancer, a model was built from CDR3 differences across clinicopathological groups. TCRdb re-clonotyped the PCR reads via MiXCR. The V and J calls, along with clone size, are taken from TCRdb and not from the paper's own processing. The sample consists of approximately 84,000 clones, around 14% of them appearing once. This CDR3 is built from 16 residues. CDR1 is SGHAT and CDR2 is FQNNGV in the germline V gene. Thyroid surgery was preceded by no treatment in any patient. Sequencing was carried out using blood. V and J are TRBV11-2 and TRBJ2-1, with TRBD1 identical over 10 bases. The origin of this receptor is a female donor with papillary thyroid cancer or a benign thyroid nodule (not recorded which). Some clones in this sample may be carry-over from other donors' samples. The CDR3 DNA sequence: TGTGCCATCAGCCCACTCCTCGGGACAGGGGTTCGGGAACAGTTCTTC. As protein: CAISPLLGTGVREQFF.